This entry features one T cell receptor beta chain sequence. The data originate from a study of blood T cell repertoires in COVID-19. Living in about two dozen US areas, the participants were between 18 and 89 years of age. Membership in each cohort depended on participant-reported clinical history. In the original processing: Quantification of nucleated cells was approximated via reference gene primer amplification. Clones were read by immunoSEQ multiplex PCR, and TCRdb kept only the in-frame ones, dropping some. Clonal size and the V and J genes are those of that table, whereas D and trimming came from the DNA. The sample lists 250,000 or so clones; 88% were seen once. This CDR3 has 13 residues. V dropped 2 bases and J dropped 1 base, with 6 bases sitting between them. Germline lookup yields CDR1 SGHNT and CDR2 YENEEA.

The chain recombines TRBV11-3 with TRBJ2-7; D remains ambiguous. Sequencing was done on a sample of PBMCs or T cells enriched from blood (not recorded which). The sequence came from a woman in her 30s who had been exposed to COVID-19. The CDR3 DNA reads as TGTGCCAGCAGCTTAACCAGGTCCTACGAGCAGTACTTC. Its protein product is CASSLTRSYEQYF.